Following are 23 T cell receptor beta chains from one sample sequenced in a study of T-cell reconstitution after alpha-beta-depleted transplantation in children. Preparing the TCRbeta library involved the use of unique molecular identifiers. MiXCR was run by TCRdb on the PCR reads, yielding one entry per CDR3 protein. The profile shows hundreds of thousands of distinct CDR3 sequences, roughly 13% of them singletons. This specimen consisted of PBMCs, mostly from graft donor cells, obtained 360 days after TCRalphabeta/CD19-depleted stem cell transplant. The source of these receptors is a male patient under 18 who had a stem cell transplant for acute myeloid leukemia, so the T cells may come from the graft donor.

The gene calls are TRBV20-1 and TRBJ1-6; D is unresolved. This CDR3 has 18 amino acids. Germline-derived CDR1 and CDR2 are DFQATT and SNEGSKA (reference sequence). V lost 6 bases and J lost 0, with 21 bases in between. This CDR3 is CSALLRTGMSSYNSPLHF. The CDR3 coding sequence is TGCAGTGCCCTATTACGGACCGGTATGAGCTCCTATAATTCACCCCTCCACTTT.

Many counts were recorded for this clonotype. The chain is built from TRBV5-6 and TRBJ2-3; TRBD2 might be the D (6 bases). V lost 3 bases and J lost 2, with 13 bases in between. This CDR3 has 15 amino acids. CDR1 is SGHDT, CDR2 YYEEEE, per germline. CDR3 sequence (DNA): TGTGCCAGCAGCTCTTTGACGGGAGTCACAGATACGCAGTATTTT. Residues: CASSSLTGVTDTQYF.

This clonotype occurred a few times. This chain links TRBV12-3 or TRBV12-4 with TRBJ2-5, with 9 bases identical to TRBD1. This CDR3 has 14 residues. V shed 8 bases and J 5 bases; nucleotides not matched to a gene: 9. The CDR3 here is CASARQGERETQYF. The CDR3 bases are TGTGCCAGCGCGAGACAGGGGGAACGGGAGACCCAGTACTTC.

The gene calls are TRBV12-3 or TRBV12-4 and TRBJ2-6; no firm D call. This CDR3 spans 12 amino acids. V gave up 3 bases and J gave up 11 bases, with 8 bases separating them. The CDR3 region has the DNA TGTGCCAGCAGTTTTCCTGAGGACGTCCTGACTTTC. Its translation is CASSFPEDVLTF.

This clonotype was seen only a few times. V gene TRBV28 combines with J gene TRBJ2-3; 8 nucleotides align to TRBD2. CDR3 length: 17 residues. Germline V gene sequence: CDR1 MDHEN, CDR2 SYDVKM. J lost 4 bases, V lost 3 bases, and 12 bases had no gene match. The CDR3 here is CASSFRPASGWADTQYF. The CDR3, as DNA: TGTGCCAGCAGTTTTAGGCCGGCTAGCGGGTGGGCAGATACGCAGTATTTT.

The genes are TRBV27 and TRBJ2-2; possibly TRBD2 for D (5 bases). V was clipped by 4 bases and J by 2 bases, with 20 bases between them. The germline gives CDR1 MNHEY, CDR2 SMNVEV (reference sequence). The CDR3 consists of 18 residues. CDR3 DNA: TGTGCCAGCAGTTCGCTAACCCTATCGGGATTAAACACCGGGGAGCTGTTTTTT. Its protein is CASSSLTLSGLNTGELFF.

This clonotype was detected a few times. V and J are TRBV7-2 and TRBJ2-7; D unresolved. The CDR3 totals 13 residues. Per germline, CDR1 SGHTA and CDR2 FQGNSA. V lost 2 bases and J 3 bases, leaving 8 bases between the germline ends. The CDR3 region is CASSLSEIYEQYF. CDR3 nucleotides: TGTGCCAGCAGCTTAAGCGAGATCTACGAGCAGTACTTC.

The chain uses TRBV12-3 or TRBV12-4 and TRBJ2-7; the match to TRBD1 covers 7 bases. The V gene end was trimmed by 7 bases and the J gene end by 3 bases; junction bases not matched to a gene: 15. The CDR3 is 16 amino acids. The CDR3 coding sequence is TGTGCCAGCACTTCCGGTGAGAGACAGGGAAGCTACGAGCAGTACTTC. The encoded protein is CASTSGERQGSYEQYF.

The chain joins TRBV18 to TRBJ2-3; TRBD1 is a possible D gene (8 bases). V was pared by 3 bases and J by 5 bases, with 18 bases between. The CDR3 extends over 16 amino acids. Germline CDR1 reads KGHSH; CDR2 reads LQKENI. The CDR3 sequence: CASSPGQGEREDTQYF. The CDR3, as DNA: TGTGCCAGCTCACCTGGACAGGGAGAGCGGGAAGATACGCAGTATTTT.

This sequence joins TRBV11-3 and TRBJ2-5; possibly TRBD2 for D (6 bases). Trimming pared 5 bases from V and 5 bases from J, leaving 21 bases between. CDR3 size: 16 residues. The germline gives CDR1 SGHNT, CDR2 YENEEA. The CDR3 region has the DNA TGTGCCAGCAGCGCCAGCGGTAGCGGATGGGGGGAGACCCAGTACTTC. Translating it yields CASSASGSGWGETQYF.

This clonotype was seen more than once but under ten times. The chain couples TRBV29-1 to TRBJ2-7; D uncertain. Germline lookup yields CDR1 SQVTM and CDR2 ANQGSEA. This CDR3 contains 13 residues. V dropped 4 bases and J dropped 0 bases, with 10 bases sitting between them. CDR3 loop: CSVVVAYSYEQYF. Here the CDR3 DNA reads TGCAGCGTTGTGGTAGCCTACTCCTACGAGCAGTACTTC.

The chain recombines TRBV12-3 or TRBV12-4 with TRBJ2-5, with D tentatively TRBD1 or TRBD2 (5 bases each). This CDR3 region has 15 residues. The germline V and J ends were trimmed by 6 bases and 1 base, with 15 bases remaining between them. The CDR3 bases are TGTGCCAGCAGGGGTATTCAGGGACCCCAAGAGACCCAGTACTTC. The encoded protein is CASRGIQGPQETQYF.

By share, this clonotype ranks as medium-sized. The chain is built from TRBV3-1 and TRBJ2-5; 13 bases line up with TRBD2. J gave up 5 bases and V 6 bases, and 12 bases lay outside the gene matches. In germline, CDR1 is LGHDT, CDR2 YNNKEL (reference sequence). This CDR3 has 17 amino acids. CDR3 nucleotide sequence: TGTGCCAGCAGACTTAGACTAGCGGGAGGAGGCTCGGAGACCCAGTACTTC. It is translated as CASRLRLAGGGSETQYF.

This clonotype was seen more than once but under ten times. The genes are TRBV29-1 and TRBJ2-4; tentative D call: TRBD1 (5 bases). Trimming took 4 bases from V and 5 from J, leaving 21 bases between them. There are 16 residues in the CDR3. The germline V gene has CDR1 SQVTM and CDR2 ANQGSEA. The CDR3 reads CSVALFWQGGENIQYF. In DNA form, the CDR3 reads TGCAGCGTTGCCCTCTTTTGGCAGGGTGGGGAAAACATTCAGTACTTC.

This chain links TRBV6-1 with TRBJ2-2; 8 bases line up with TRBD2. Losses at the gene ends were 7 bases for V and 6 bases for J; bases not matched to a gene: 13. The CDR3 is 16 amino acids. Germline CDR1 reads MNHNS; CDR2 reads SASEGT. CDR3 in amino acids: CASTRGAGGSAGELFF. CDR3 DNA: TGTGCCAGCACCCGTGGGGCGGGAGGTTCGGCCGGGGAGCTGTTTTTT.

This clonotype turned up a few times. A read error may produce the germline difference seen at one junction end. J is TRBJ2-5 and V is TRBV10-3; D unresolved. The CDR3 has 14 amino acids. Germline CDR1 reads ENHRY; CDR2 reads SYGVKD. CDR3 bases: TGTGCCATCACTGAGCCCCTTATCCAAGAGACCCAGTACTTC. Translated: CAITEPLIQETQYF.

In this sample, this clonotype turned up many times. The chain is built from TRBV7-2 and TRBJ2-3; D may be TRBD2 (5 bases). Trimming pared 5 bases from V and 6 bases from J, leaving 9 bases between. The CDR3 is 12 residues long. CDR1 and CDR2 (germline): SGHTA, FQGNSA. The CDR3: CASSRRRDTQYF. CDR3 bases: TGTGCCAGCAGCCGAAGGAGGGATACGCAGTATTTT.

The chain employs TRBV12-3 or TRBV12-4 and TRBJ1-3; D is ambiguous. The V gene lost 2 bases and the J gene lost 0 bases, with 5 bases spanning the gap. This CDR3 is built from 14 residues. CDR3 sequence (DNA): TGTGCCAGCAGTTTAATCTCCTCTGGAAACACCATATATTTT. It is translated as CASSLISSGNTIYF.

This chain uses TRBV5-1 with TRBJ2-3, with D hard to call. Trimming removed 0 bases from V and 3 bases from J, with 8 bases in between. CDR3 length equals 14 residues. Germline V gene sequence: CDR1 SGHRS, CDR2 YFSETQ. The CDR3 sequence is CASSLGWSTDTQYF. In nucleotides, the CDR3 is TGCGCCAGCAGCTTGGGTTGGTCTACAGATACGCAGTATTTT. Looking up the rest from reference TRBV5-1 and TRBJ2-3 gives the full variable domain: KAGVTQTPRYLIKTRGQQVTLSCSPISGHRSVSWYQQTPGQGLQFLFEYFSETQRNKGNFPGRFSGRQFSNSRSEMNVSTLELGDSALYLCASSLGWSTDTQYFGPGTRLTVL.

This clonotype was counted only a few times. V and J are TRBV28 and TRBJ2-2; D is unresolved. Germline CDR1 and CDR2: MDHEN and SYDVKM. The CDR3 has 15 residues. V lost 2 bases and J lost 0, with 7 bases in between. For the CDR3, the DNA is TGTGCCAGCAGTTTAACAGATACGAACACCGGGGAGCTGTTTTTT. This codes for CASSLTDTNTGELFF.

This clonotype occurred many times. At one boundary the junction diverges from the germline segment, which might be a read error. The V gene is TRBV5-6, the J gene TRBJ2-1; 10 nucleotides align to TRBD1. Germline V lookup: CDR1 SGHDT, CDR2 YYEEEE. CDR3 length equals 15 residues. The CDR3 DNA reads TGTGCTAGCAGCCTGACAGGGGGCAGGCGTCATGAGCAGTTCTTC. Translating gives CASSLTGGRRHEQFF.

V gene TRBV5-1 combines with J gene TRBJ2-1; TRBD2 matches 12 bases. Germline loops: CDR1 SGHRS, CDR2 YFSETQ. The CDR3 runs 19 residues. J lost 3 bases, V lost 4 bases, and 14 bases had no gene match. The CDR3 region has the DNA TGCGCCAGCAGCCCCCCCCTACTAGCGGGAGGACGAAACTACAATGAGCAGTTCTTC. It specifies CASSPPLLAGGRNYNEQFF.

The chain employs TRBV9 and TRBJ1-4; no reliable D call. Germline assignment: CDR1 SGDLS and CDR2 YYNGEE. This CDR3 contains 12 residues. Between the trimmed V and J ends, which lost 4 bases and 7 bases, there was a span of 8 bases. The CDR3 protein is CASSHTGEKLFF. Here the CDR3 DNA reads TGTGCCAGCAGCCATACGGGTGAAAAACTGTTTTTT.